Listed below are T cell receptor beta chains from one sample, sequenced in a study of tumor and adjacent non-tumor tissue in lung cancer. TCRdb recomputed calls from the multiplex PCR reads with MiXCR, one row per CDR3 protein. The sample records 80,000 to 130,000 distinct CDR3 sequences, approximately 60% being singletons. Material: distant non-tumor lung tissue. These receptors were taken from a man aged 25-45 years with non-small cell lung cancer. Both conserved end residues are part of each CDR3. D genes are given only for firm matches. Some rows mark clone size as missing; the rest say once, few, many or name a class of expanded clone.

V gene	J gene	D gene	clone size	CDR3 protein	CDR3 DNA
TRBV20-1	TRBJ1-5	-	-	CGTSRADSPTGPQHF	TGCGGTACTTCCCGCGCGGACAGCCCAACGGGGCCCCAGCATTTT
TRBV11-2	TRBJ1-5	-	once	CAGSLGDNQPQHF	TGTGCCGGCAGCCTAGGAGATAATCAGCCCCAGCATTTT
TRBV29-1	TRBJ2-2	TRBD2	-	CSVSSGAGWELLF	TGCAGCGTTAGTAGCGGGGCCGGCTGGGAGCTGTTGTTT
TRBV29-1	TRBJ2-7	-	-	CSIPKGESYELYF	TGCAGCATTCCGAAGGGGGAGTCCTACGAGCTGTACTTC
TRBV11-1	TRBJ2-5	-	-	CVSRGRTQETQYF	TGTGTCAGCAGGGGTAGGACTCAAGAGACCCAGTACTTC
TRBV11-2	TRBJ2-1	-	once	CARSPWASSYNEQFF	TGTGCCAGAAGCCCATGGGCGAGCTCATACAATGAGCAGTTCTTC
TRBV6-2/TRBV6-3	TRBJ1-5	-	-	CASREDHQPQHF	TGTGCCAGTAGGGAGGATCATCAGCCCCAGCATTTT
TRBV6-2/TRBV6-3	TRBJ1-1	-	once	CAGRADSHTEAFF	TGTGCCGGGAGGGCGGACAGCCACACTGAAGCTTTCTTT
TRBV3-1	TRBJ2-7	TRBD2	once	CASSRLSGRASYEQYF	TGTGCCAGCAGCCGTCTTAGCGGGAGGGCTTCCTACGAGCAGTACTTC
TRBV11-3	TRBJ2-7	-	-	CASSLVPGGYERYF	TGTGCCAGCAGCTTAGTTCCAGGAGGTTACGAGCGGTACTTC
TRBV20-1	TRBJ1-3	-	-	CSAKQQSGNATHF	TGCAGTGCTAAGCAACAGTCTGGAAACGCCACACATTTT
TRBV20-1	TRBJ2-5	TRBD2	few	CSAREEVAGVRETQYF	TGCAGTGCTAGAGAAGAGGTAGCGGGGGTCAGAGAGACCCAGTACTTC
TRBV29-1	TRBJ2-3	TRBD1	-	CSVLVRQGALDTQYF	TGCAGCGTGCTGGTCCGGCAGGGGGCCCTAGATACGCAGTATTTT
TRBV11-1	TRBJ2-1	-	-	CASSPPEGRYNEQFF	TGTGCCAGCAGCCCCCCTGAAGGACGGTACAATGAGCAGTTCTTC